The 5 T cell receptor beta chains below come from one sample, sequenced in a study of blood T cell repertoires in COVID-19. TCRdb keeps only in-frame clones here, not all; method: immunoSEQ multiplex PCR. This sample yields approximately 270,000 clones, of which around nine tenths are seen a single time; 1.5% to 2% belongs to the top ten. The sample was PBMCs or T cells enriched from blood (not recorded which). The receptors originated from an older woman who had recovered from COVID-19.

The chain links TRBV6-5 to TRBJ2-7; D is perhaps TRBD1 (5 bases). Germline V gene data show CDR1 as MNHEY and CDR2 as SVGAGI. The CDR3 has 15 residues. V lost 4 bases to trimming and J lost 0 bases, with 13 bases between them. CDR3 coding DNA: TGTGCCAGCAGTTTTAAGGGCAGGGCCTCCTACGAGCAGTACTTC. This translates into CASSFKGRASYEQYF.

The rearrangement links TRBV2 to TRBJ1-5; TRBD1 matches at 8 bases. V trimming: 7 bases; J trimming: 6 bases; junction bases outside the gene matches: 5. The germline CDR1 and CDR2 sequences are SNHLY and FYNNEI. The CDR3 consists of 13 residues. The CDR3 nucleotides read TGTGCCAGCACCACAGGGGGGATTCAGCCCCAGCATTTT. It translates to CASTTGGIQPQHF. The full variable domain, its missing parts supplied by reference TRBV2 and TRBJ1-5, is EPEVTQTPSHQVTQMGQEVILRCVPISNHLYFYWYRQILGQKVEFLVSFYNNEISEKSEIFDDQFSVERPDGSNFTLKIRSTKLEDSAMYFCASTTGGIQPQHFGDGTRLSIL.

This chain joins TRBV18 and TRBJ1-1; 9 nucleotides agree with TRBD1. The V segment lost 3 bases and the J segment 1 base; nucleotides outside the gene matches: 3. The CDR3 contains 15 residues. CDR1 and CDR2 (germline): KGHSH, LQKENI. CDR3 amino acids: CASSPRDRENTEAFF. DNA of the CDR3: TGTGCCAGCTCACCCCGGGACAGGGAGAACACTGAAGCTTTCTTT.

Only a few counts were recorded for this clone. V and J are TRBV12-3 or TRBV12-4 and TRBJ2-7; D might be TRBD2 (5 bases). The CDR3 covers 12 residues. Trimming removed 6 bases from V and 6 bases from J, with 12 bases in between. The CDR3 DNA is TGTGCCAGCAGCCAAGGGAGCGGCGAGCAGTACTTC. Its protein product is CASSQGSGEQYF.

V usage is TRBV13 and J usage is TRBJ2-6, with D tentatively TRBD2 (5 bases). V lost 0 bases, J lost 0 bases, and 9 bases lay in between. CDR1 and CDR2 from the germline V gene are PRHDT and FYEKMQ (reference sequence). The CDR3 runs to 17 residues. The CDR3 is CASSLGLAGSGANVLTF. As DNA, the CDR3 is TGTGCCAGCAGCTTAGGCCTGGCGGGCTCTGGGGCCAACGTCCTGACTTTC.